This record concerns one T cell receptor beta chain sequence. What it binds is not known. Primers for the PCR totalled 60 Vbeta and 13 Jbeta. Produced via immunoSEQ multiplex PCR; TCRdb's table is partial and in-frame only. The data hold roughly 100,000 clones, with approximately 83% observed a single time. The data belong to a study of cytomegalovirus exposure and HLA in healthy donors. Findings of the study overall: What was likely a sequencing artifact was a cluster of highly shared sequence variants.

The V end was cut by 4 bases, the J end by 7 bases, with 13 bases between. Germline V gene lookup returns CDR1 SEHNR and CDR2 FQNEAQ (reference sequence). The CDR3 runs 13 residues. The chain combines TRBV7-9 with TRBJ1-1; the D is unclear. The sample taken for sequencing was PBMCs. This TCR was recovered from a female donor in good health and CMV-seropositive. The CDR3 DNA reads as TGTGCCAGCAGCTATCCCCAGGTACATGAAGCTTTCTTT. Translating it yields CASSYPQVHEAFF.